Here is one T cell receptor beta chain with its context. Its matching antigen is unknown. Individuals who donated were healthy Caucasians from Russia aged about 6 to 100. The CDR3 length is 14 residues. After removal of 10 bases from V and 3 bases from J, the junction contained 8 bases not matched to a gene. The sample originates from a study of blood T cells in healthy people across ages. Study details: The capture of about one barcoded beta molecule per two T cells was achieved by template switching.

Combining a sample-barcoded 5' primer with a J-beta primer mix, a second PCR ran for roughly 6 to 11 cycles. A single record per CDR3 protein comes from TCRdb applying MiXCR to the 5' RACE reads. The sample lists roughly 860,000 distinct CDR3 sequences, around 62% seen once, with 28% in the top ten. Study-wide results and caveats: From one million sequenced T cells, diversity estimates were lower bounds. Diversity of TCR beta per million T cells declined in a roughly linear way with age.

The sequenced sample consisted of blood. V and J are TRBV12-3 or TRBV12-4 and TRBJ2-3; 9 bases match TRBD2. This receptor was identified in a man younger than 45 in good health. The chain's CDR3 is CATRTSVSTDTQYF. The CDR3 nucleotides read TGTGCCACCCGGACTAGCGTTAGTACAGATACGCAGTATTTT.